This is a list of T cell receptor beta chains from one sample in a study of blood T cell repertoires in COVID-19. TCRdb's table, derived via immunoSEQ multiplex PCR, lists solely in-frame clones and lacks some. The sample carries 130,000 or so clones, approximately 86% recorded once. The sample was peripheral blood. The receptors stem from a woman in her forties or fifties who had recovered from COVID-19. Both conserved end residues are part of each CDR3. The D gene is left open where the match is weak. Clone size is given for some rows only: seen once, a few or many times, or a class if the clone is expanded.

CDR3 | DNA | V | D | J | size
CASSQETSGRVNEQFF | TGTGCCAGCAGCCAAGAGACTAGCGGGAGAGTGAATGAGCAGTTCTTC | TRBV4-2 | TRBD2 | TRBJ2-1 | NA
CASSLVGTPSYEQYF | TGTGCCAGCAGCTTAGTAGGGACTCCTTCCTACGAGCAGTACTTC | TRBV11-3 | NA | TRBJ2-7 | NA
CASSVRGLGAISYTF | TGTGCCAGCAGTGTGAGGGGACTTGGAGCTATTAGCTACACCTTC | TRBV2 | NA | TRBJ1-2 | NA
CASSQDRVHQPQHF | TGCGCCAGCAGCCAAGACAGGGTACATCAGCCCCAGCATTTT | TRBV4-1 | NA | TRBJ1-5 | NA
CASSLRGLAGHGTQYF | TGTGCCAGCAGCCTACGTGGACTAGCGGGCCATGGTACGCAGTATTTT | TRBV3-1/TRBV3-2 | TRBD2 | TRBJ2-3 | NA
CATTGDTEHLWELFF | TGTGCGACAACAGGGGACACTGAACACCTCTGGGAGCTGTTTTTT | TRBV30 | TRBD1 | TRBJ2-2 | many
CASSHDPGQVIF | TGCGCCAGCAGCCATGATCCGGGACAGGTTATCTTC | TRBV4-1 | TRBD1 | TRBJ2-7 | NA
CASSFSGTGGSGYTF | TGCGCCAGCAGCTTTTCCGGGACAGGGGGCAGCGGCTACACCTTC | TRBV10-2 | TRBD1 | TRBJ1-2 | NA
CASSPRIGVSYEQYF | TGTGCCAGCAGCCCGAGGATAGGAGTCAGTTACGAGCAGTACTTC | TRBV13 | NA | TRBJ2-7 | NA
CASSLGQGDGYGYTF | TGTGCCAGCAGCTTAGGACAGGGGGATGGGTATGGCTACACCTTC | TRBV7-2 | TRBD1 | TRBJ1-2 | few
CASSKPGLAGGLRTYNEQFF | TGTGCCAGTAGCAAACCGGGACTAGCGGGAGGTCTTAGGACCTACAATGAGCAGTTCTTC | TRBV19 | TRBD2 | TRBJ2-1 | NA
CASSVWLSGSYNEQFF | TGTGCCAGCAGTGTCTGGCTCTCTGGCTCCTACAATGAGCAGTTCTTC | TRBV6-1 | NA | TRBJ2-1 | NA
CASTVLASGGYNEQFF | TGTGCCAGCACCGTACTTGCTTCGGGAGGGTACAATGAGCAGTTCTTC | TRBV9 | TRBD2 | TRBJ2-1 | NA
CASSPPGTGRTDTQYF | TGTGCCAGCTCACCGCCCGGGACAGGCCGCACAGATACGCAGTATTTT | TRBV18 | TRBD1 | TRBJ2-3 | NA
CASSSAGGGNQPQHF | TGTGCCAGTAGTTCCGCGGGGGGGGGTAATCAGCCCCAGCATTTT | TRBV19 | NA | TRBJ1-5 | NA
CTSSRMGPGLAVGETQYF | TGCACCAGCAGCAGAATGGGACCGGGACTAGCGGTGGGGGAGACCCAGTACTTC | TRBV1 | NA | TRBJ2-5 | NA
CASSNPTGPLFLGTQYF | TGTGCCAGCAGCAACCCGACAGGCCCTCTCTTTTTGGGTACGCAGTATTTT | TRBV7-3 | NA | TRBJ2-3 | NA
CASSQELAGGVVSGELFF | TGTGCCAGCAGCCAAGAGCTAGCGGGGGGGGTTGTATCCGGGGAGCTGTTTTTT | TRBV4-2 | TRBD2 | TRBJ2-2 | NA
CASGTGEGPYGYTF | TGCGCCAGCGGAACTGGGGAGGGCCCCTATGGCTACACCTTC | TRBV5-1 | NA | TRBJ1-2 | NA
CASSSPDKQYF | TGTGCCAGCAGTTCACCCGACAAGCAGTACTTC | TRBV28 | NA | TRBJ2-7 | few
CASSLVSNSYNEQFF | TGCGCCAGCAGCTTGGTTTCCAACTCCTACAATGAGCAGTTCTTC | TRBV5-1 | NA | TRBJ2-1 | NA
CASSPLRTGYGKLFF | TGTGCCAGCAGCCCACTTAGGACAGGGTACGGAAAACTGTTTTTT | TRBV11-2 | TRBD1 | TRBJ1-4 | NA
CASGEAGSNYGYTF | TGTGCCAGCGGGGAGGCAGGGTCGAACTATGGCTACACCTTC | TRBV5-8 | NA | TRBJ1-2 | NA
CASSLLAGGTEAFF | TGTGCCAGCAGCCTGTTGGCGGGGGGCACTGAAGCTTTCTTT | TRBV7-2 | NA | TRBJ1-1 | NA
CASSDRGRANEKLFF | TGTGCCAGTAGCGATAGGGGGCGGGCTAATGAAAAACTGTTTTTT | TRBV19 | TRBD1 | TRBJ1-4 | NA
CASSPLAGDDPQFF | TGCGCCAGCAGCCCGCTAGCGGGGGACGACCCCCAGTTCTTC | TRBV5-1 | TRBD2 | TRBJ2-1 | NA
CASSAAAGTSLYNEQFF | TGTGCCAGCAGCGCCGCCGCCGGGACTAGCTTATACAATGAGCAGTTCTTC | TRBV9 | TRBD2 | TRBJ2-1 | NA
CASSLGTRNEQFF | TGTGCCAGCTCACTAGGGACTAGAAATGAGCAGTTCTTC | TRBV18 | TRBD2 | TRBJ2-1 | NA
CASSYPAASGNEQFF | TGTGCCAGCAGTTACCCTGCGGCTAGCGGTAATGAGCAGTTCTTC | TRBV6-5 | TRBD2 | TRBJ2-1 | NA
CASSPSGDTGTDTQYF | TGTGCCAGCAGCCCCTCCGGGGACACCGGCACAGATACGCAGTATTTT | TRBV7-6 | NA | TRBJ2-3 | NA
CASGLPYTGELFF | TGTGCTAGTGGTTTGCCCTACACCGGGGAGCTGTTTTTT | TRBV12-5 | NA | TRBJ2-2 | NA
CSARQYTEAFF | TGCAGTGCTAGACAGTACACTGAAGCTTTCTTT | TRBV20-1 | NA | TRBJ1-1 | NA
CSASYWRRDRRYEQYF | TGCAGTGCTAGTTACTGGAGGCGGGACAGACGCTACGAGCAGTACTTC | TRBV20-1 | NA | TRBJ2-7 | NA
CASSHTGARNTEAFF | TGTGCCAGCTCACACACAGGGGCCCGGAACACTGAAGCTTTCTTT | TRBV18 | TRBD1 | TRBJ1-1 | NA
CAWRTGPNEKLFF | TGTGCCTGGAGAACAGGTCCTAATGAAAAACTGTTTTTT | TRBV30 | NA | TRBJ1-4 | once
CASSLGGGISYEQYF | TGTGCCAGCAGCTTAGGGGGGGGCATATCCTACGAGCAGTACTTC | TRBV11-3 | NA | TRBJ2-7 | NA
CASSLEGAGGELFF | TGCGCCAGCAGCTTGGAAGGGGCTGGCGGGGAGCTGTTTTTT | TRBV5-1 | NA | TRBJ2-2 | NA
CAWNPGQGASLNEKLFF | TGTGCCTGGAACCCGGGACAGGGGGCAAGTTTGAATGAAAAACTGTTTTTT | TRBV30 | TRBD1 | TRBJ1-4 | NA
CATSPGGRLGNTIYF | TGTGCCACCTCACCGGGGGGCAGGTTGGGAAACACCATATATTTT | TRBV27 | NA | TRBJ1-3 | NA
CASSILALNQPQHF | TGTGCCAGTAGTATTCTGGCCTTAAATCAGCCCCAGCATTTT | TRBV19 | NA | TRBJ1-5 | NA
CASSFPREGGYEQYF | TGTGCCAGCAGTTTTCCGCGGGAGGGAGGCTACGAGCAGTACTTC | TRBV28 | TRBD2 | TRBJ2-7 | NA
CASSPGGAAYNSPLHF | TGCGCCAGCAGCCCCGGGGGGGCGGCCTATAATTCACCCCTCCACTTT | TRBV5-1 | NA | TRBJ1-6 | once
CASSELGDEQFF | TGTGCCAGCAGTGAACTAGGCGACGAGCAGTTCTTC | TRBV6-1 | NA | TRBJ2-1 | NA
CASPPGAFF | TGTGCCAGCCCCCCGGGGGCTTTCTTT | TRBV7-3 | NA | TRBJ1-1 | NA
CSASGGNTEAFF | TGCAGTGCTAGTGGCGGGAACACTGAAGCTTTCTTT | TRBV20-1 | NA | TRBJ1-1 | NA
CASSYPGREVFF | TGTGCCAGCAGTTACCCTGGCAGGGAGGTGTTTTTT | TRBV6-2/TRBV6-3 | NA | TRBJ1-4 | once
CASSWRALDEKLFF | TGTGCCAGCAGCTGGAGGGCCCTTGATGAAAAACTGTTTTTT | TRBV5-5 | NA | TRBJ1-4 | NA
CASSVGSGGPYNEQFF | TGTGCCAGCAGCGTAGGAAGCGGGGGGCCCTACAATGAGCAGTTCTTC | TRBV9 | TRBD2 | TRBJ2-1 | NA
CASRADFYSNQPQHF | TGTGCCAGTAGGGCAGACTTCTATAGCAATCAGCCCCAGCATTTT | TRBV19 | NA | TRBJ1-5 | NA
CSAPYGAEQYF | TGCAGTGCCCCCTATGGGGCCGAGCAGTACTTC | TRBV20-1 | NA | TRBJ2-7 | NA
CASIRAGLPHEQFF | TGTGCCAGCATTAGAGCGGGACTGCCCCATGAGCAGTTCTTC | TRBV6-4 | TRBD2 | TRBJ2-1 | NA
CATRDSSNYGYTF | TGTGCCACGCGGGACAGCTCAAACTATGGCTACACCTTC | TRBV19 | TRBD1 | TRBJ1-2 | few
CASSEKETGGYEQYF | TGTGCCAGCAGTGAAAAGGAGACAGGGGGCTACGAGCAGTACTTC | TRBV6-1 | TRBD1 | TRBJ2-7 | many
CSARVEEKLFF | TGCAGTGCTAGGGTGGAGGAAAAACTGTTTTTT | TRBV20-1 | NA | TRBJ1-4 | NA
CASSPWDRGNEQFF | TGTGCCAGTAGTCCATGGGACAGGGGGAATGAGCAGTTCTTC | TRBV19 | TRBD1 | TRBJ2-1 | NA